This section outlines one T cell receptor (beta chain) sequence together with its context. The protocol was immunoSEQ multiplex PCR, while the TCRdb copy is restricted to in-frame clones and leaves out a portion. The sample yields under 250,000 clones, over 70% seen once. This specimen belongs to a study of blood T cell repertoires in COVID-19. On the study more broadly: Donors in the United States, Italy and Spain gave samples during acute or convalescent COVID-19.

The germline gives CDR1 LGHDT, CDR2 YNNKEL (reference sequence). The CDR3 contains 14 residues. With 6 bases removed from V and 12 bases from J, the gap between germline ends came to 20 bases. The chain uses TRBV3-1 (or the pseudogene TRBV3-2) and TRBJ1-4, with D unresolved. The material sequenced was peripheral blood. The TCR originated in a woman aged 80 or over with acute or convalescent COVID-19. The CDR3 here is CASSWASSKTELFF. CDR3 DNA sequence: TGTGCCAGCAGTTGGGCCAGCAGCAAGACGGAACTGTTTTTT.